Only one count was recorded for the clone carrying this T cell receptor (beta chain). CDR3 length: 15 amino acids. Per germline, CDR1 SGHTA and CDR2 FQGTGA. The trim removed 1 base at V and 7 bases at J, leaving 7 bases unmatched. This sample is drawn from a study of blood T cell repertoires in COVID-19. The wider study: Both acute and convalescent COVID-19 samples were obtained from the United States, Italy and Spain.

In the authors' workflow: Reference gene primer amplification gave nucleated cell count estimates. Some clones are missing from TCRdb's copy, which holds only in-frame ones; the method was immunoSEQ multiplex PCR. V, J and clone size are those of that table, while D and trimming were read from the DNA. In the table there are 310,000 or so clones, approximately 85% of which are singletons. Sequencing was performed on peripheral blood. The sequence derives from a woman between 45 and 60 years old with acute or convalescent COVID-19. J is TRBJ2-1 and V is TRBV7-3; 7 bases line up with TRBD2. CDR3 bases: TGTGCCAGCAGCTTAAGCGCGGGAGCATCTAATGAGCAGTTCTTC. Translation: CASSLSAGASNEQFF.